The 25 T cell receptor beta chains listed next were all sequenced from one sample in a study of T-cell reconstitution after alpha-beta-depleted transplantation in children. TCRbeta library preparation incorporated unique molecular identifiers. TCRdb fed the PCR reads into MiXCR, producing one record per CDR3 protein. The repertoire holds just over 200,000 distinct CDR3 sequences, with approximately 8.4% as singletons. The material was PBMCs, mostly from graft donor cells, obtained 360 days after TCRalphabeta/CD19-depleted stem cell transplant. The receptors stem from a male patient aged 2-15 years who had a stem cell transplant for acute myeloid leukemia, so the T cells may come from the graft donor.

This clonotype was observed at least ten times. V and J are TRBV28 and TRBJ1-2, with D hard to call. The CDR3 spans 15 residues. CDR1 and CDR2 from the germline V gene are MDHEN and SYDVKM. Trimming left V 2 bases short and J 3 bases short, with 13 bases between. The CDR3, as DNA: TGTGCCAGCAGTTTAAACAGAGTCCCTTACTATGGCTACACCTTC. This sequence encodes CASSLNRVPYYGYTF.

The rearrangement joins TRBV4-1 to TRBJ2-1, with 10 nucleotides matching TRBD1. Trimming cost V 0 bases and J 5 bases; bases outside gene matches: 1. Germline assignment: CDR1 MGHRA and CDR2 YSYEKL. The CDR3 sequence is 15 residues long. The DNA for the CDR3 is TGCGCCAGCAGCCAAGACGACAGGGGGCACAATGAGCAGTTCTTC. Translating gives CASSQDDRGHNEQFF.

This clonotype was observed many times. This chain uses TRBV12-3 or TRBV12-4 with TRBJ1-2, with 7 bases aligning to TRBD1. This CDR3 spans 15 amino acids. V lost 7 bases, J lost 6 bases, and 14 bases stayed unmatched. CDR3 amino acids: CASTRIGTVIHGYTF. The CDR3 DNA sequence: TGTGCCAGCACTCGAATTGGGACAGTGATTCATGGCTACACCTTC.

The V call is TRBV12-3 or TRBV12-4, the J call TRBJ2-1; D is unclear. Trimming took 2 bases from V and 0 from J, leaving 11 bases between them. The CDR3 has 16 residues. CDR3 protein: CASSLSSQSSYNEQFF. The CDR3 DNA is TGTGCCAGCAGTTTATCATCACAGAGCTCCTACAATGAGCAGTTCTTC.

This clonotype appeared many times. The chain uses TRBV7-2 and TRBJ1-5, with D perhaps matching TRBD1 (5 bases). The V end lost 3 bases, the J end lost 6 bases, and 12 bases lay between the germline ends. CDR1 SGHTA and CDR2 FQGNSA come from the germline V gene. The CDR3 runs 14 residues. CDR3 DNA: TGTGCCAGCAGCTTGACTGTGGGGGGTCAGCCCCAGCATTTT. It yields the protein CASSLTVGGQPQHF.

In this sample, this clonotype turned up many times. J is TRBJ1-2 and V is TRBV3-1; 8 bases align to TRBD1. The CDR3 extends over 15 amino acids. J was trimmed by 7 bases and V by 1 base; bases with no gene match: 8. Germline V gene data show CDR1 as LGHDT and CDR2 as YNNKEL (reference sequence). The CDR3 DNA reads TGTGCCAGCAGCCAAGGTGGCGACAGGGGTTTTGGCTACACCTTC. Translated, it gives CASSQGGDRGFGYTF.

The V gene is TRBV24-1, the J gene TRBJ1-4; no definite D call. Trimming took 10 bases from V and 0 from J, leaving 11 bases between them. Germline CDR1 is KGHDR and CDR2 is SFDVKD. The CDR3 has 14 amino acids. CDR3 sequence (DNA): TGTGCCACGGGGAGACACGCAACTAATGAAAAACTGTTTTTT. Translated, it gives CATGRHATNEKLFF.

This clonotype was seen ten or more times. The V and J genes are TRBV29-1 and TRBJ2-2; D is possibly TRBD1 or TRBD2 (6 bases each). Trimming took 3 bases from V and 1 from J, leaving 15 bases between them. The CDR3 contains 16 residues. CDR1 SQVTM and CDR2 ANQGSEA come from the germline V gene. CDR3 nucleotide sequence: TGCAGCGTTGAGTTCGGGGGCCTTAAGAACACCGGGGAGCTGTTTTTT. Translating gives CSVEFGGLKNTGELFF.

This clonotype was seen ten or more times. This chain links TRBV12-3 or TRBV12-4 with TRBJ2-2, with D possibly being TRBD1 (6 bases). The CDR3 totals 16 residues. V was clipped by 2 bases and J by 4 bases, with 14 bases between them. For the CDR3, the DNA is TGTGCCAGCAGTTTACGACAGGCTATTGGCACCGGGGAGCTGTTTTTT. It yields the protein CASSLRQAIGTGELFF.

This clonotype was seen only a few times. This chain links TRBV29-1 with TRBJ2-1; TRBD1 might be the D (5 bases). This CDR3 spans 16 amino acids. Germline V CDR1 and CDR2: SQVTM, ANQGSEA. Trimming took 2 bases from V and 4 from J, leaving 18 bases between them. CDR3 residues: CSVEPSDRLLYNEQFF. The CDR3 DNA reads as TGCAGCGTTGAACCCTCAGACAGATTATTATACAATGAGCAGTTCTTC.

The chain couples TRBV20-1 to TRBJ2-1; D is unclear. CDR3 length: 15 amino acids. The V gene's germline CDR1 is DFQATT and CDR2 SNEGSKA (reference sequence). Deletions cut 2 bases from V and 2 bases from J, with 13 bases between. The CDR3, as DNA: TGCAGTGCTAGATTCCCGCCCGGACCCTACAATGAGCAGTTCTTC. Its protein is CSARFPPGPYNEQFF.

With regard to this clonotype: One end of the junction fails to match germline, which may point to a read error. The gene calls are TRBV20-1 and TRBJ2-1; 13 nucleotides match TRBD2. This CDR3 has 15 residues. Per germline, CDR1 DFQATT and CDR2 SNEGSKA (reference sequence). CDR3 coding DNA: TGCTGTGCTGGGACTAGCGGGACGTTCTACAATGAGCAGTTCTTC. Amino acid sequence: CCAGTSGTFYNEQFF.

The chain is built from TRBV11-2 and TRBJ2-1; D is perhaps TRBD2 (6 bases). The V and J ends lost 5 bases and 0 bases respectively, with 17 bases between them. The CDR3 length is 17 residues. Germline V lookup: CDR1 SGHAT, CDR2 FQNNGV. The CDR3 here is CASSPPGLAFSYNEQFF. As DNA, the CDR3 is TGTGCCAGCAGCCCGCCAGGGCTAGCGTTCTCCTACAATGAGCAGTTCTTC. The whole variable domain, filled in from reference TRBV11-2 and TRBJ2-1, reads EAGVAQSPRYKIIEKRQSVAFWCNPISGHATLYWYQQILGQGPKLLIQFQNNGVVDDSQLPKDRFSAERLKGVDSTLKIQPAKLEDSAVYLCASSPPGLAFSYNEQFFGPGTRLTVL.

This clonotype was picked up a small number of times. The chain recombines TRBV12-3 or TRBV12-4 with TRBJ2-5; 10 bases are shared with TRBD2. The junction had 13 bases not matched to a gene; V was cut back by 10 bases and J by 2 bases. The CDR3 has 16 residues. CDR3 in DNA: TGTGCCACCAAGAAGTACCTAGCGGGGGATCAAGAGACCCAGTACTTC. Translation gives CATKKYLAGDQETQYF.

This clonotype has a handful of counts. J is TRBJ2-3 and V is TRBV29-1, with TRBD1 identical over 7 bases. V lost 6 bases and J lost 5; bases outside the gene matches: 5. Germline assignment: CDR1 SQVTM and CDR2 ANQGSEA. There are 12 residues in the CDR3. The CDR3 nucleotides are TGCAGCGTGACAGGGTCGGGAGATACGCAGTATTTT. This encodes CSVTGSGDTQYF.

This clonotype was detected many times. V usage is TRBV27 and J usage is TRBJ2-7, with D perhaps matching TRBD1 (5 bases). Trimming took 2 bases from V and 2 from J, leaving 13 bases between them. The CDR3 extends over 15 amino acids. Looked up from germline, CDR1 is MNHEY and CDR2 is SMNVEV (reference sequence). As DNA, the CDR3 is TGTGCCAGCAGTTTAGGAAGGGGCGCTCCCTACGAGCAGTACTTC. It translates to CASSLGRGAPYEQYF.

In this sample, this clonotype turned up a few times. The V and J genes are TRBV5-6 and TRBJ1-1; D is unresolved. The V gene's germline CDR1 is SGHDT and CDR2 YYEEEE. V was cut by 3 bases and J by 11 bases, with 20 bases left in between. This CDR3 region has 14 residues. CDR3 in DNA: TGTGCCAGCAGCTCGTACATCGGCATTCGGTTCGCTTTCTTT. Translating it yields CASSSYIGIRFAFF.

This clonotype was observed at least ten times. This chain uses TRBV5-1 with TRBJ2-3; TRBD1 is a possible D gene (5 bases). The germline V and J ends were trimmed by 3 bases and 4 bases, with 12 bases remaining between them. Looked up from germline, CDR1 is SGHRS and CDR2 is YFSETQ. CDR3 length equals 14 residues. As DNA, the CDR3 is TGCGCCAGCAGCTCTCAGGGTAGGCCAGATACGCAGTATTTT. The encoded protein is CASSSQGRPDTQYF.

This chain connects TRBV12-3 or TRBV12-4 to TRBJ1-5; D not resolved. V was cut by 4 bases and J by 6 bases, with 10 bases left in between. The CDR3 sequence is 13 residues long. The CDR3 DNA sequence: TGTGCCAGCAGTTCGGACGGGAGTCAGCCCCAGCATTTT. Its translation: CASSSDGSQPQHF.

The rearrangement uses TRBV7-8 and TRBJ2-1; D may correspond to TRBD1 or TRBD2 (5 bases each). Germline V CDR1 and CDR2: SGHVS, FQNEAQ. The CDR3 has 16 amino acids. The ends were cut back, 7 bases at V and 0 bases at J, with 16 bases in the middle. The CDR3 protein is CASTVRSGSSYNEQFF. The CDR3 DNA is TGTGCCAGCACCGTAAGGTCAGGGAGCTCCTACAATGAGCAGTTCTTC.

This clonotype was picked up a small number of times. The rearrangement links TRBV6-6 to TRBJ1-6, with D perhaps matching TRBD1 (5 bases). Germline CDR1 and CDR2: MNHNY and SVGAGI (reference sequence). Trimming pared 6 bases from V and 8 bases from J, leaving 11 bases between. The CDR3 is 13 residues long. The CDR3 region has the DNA TGTGCCAGCAGCCCCAGGGAGGATTCACCCCTCCACTTT. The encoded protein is CASSPREDSPLHF.

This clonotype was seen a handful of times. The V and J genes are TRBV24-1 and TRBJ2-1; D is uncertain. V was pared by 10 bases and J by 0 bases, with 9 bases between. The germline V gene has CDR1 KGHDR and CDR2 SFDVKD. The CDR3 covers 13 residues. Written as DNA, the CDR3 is TGTGCCACTCAGAAGAGCTCCTACAATGAGCAGTTCTTC. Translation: CATQKSSYNEQFF.

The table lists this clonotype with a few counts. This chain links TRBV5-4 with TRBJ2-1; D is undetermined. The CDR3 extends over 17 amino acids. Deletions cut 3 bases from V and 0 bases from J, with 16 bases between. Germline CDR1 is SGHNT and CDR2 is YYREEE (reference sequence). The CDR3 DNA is TGTGCCAGCAGCTCCCTACCCGGAGTGGGCTCCTACAATGAGCAGTTCTTC. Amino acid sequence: CASSSLPGVGSYNEQFF.

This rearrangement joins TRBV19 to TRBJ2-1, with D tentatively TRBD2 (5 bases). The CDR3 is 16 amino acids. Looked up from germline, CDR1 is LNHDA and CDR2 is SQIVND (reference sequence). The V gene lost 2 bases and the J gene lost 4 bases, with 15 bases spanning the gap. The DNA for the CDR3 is TGTGCCAGTAGTATAAATTCCGGGCGCGGGTACAATGAGCAGTTCTTC. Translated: CASSINSGRGYNEQFF.

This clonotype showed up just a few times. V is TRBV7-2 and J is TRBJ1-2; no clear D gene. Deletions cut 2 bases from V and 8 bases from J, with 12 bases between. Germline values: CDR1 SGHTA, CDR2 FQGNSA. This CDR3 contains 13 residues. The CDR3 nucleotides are TGTGCCAGCAGCTTAATCCCCCAGATGGGCTACACCTTC. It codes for CASSLIPQMGYTF.